The following is a T cell receptor (beta chain) sequence with its context. Its antigen is not known. Germline values: CDR1 SGHVS, CDR2 FQNEAQ. The V and J ends lost 5 bases and 0 bases, in that order; junction bases with no gene match: 10. CDR3 length: 17 residues. This sample was taken from a study of T-cell reconstitution after alpha-beta-depleted transplantation in children. Findings of the study overall: One year post-transplant, T-cell counts and diversity were largely derived from T cells produced anew.

TCRbeta library preparation incorporated unique molecular identifiers. Each CDR3 protein gets one entry after TCRdb re-called the PCR reads with MiXCR. The table lists hundreds of thousands of distinct CDR3 sequences, roughly 23% of them singletons. The specimen comprised PBMCs, mostly from graft donor cells, sampled 360 days after TCRalphabeta/CD19-depleted stem cell transplant. The chain carries TRBV7-8 and TRBJ1-5, with TRBD1 matching over 7 bases. The receptor was isolated from a boy in the first two years of life who had a stem cell transplant for acute myeloid leukemia, so the T cells may come from the graft donor. The DNA for the CDR3 is TGTGCCAGCAGCCCCTGGGACAGAGCTTATAGCAATCAGCCCCAGCATTTT. Encoded protein: CASSPWDRAYSNQPQHF.